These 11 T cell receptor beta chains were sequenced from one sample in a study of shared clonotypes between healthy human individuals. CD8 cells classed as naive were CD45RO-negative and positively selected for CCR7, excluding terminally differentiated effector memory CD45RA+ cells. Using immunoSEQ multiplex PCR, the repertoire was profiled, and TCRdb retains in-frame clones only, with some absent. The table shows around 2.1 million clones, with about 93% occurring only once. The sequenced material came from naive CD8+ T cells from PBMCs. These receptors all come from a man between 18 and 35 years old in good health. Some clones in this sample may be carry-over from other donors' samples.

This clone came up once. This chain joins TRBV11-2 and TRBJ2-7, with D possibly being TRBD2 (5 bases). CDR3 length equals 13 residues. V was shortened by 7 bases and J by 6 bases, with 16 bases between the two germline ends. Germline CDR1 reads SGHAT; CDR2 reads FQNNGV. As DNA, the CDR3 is TGTGCCAGCAAAGGGAGCCTTGTCTTCGAGCAGTACTTC. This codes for CASKGSLVFEQYF.

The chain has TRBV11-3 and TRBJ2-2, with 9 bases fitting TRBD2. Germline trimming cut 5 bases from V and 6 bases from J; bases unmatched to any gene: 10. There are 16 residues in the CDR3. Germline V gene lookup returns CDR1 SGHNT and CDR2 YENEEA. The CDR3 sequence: CASSPAGTSTAGELFF. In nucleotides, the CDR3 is TGTGCCAGCAGCCCGGCCGGGACTAGCACTGCCGGGGAGCTGTTTTTT.

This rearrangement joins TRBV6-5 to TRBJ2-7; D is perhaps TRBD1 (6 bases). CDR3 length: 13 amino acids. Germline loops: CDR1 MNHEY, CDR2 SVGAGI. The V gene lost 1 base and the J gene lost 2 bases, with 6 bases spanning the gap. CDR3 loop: CASSYYRAYEQYF. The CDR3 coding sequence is TGTGCCAGCAGTTACTACAGGGCCTACGAGCAGTACTTC.

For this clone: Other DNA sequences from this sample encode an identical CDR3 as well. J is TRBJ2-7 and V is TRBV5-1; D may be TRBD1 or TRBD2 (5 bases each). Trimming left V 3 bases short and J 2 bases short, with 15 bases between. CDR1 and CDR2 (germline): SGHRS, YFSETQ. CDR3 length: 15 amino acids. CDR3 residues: CASSSTALGAYEQYF. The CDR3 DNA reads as TGCGCCAGCAGCTCTACTGCACTGGGGGCCTACGAGCAGTACTTC. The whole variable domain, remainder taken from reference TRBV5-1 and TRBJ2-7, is KAGVTQTPRYLIKTRGQQVTLSCSPISGHRSVSWYQQTPGQGLQFLFEYFSETQRNKGNFPGRFSGRQFSNSRSEMNVSTLELGDSALYLCASSSTALGAYEQYFGPGTRLTVT.

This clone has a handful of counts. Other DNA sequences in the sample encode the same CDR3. The CDR3 protein is CASSPRGNQPQHF. CDR3 DNA: TGTGCCAGCAGCCCCAGGGGAAATCAGCCCCAGCATTTT. The chain links TRBV9 to TRBJ1-5, with D possibly being TRBD1 (6 bases). V lost 4 bases and J 4 bases, leaving 9 bases between the germline ends. The CDR3 covers 13 residues. Germline CDR1 SGDLS, CDR2 YYNGEE.

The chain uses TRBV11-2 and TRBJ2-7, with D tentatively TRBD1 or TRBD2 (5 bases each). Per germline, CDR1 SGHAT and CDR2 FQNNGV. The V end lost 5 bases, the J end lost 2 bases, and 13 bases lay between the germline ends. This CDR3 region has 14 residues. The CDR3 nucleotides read TGTGCCAGCAGCGATAGGGACCGAGCCTACGAGCAGTACTTC. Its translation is CASSDRDRAYEQYF.

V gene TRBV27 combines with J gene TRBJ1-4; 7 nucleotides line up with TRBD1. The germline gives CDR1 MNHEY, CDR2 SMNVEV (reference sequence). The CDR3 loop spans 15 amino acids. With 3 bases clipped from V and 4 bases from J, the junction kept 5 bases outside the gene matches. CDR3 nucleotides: TGTGCCAGCAGTTTCAACAGGGGCGGTAATGAAAAACTGTTTTTT. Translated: CASSFNRGGNEKLFF.

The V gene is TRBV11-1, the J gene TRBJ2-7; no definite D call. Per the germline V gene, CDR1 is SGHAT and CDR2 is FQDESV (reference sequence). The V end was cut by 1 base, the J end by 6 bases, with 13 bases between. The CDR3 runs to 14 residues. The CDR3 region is CASSLGRAMIEQYF. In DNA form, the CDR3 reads TGTGCCAGCAGCTTAGGCCGGGCCATGATCGAGCAGTACTTC.

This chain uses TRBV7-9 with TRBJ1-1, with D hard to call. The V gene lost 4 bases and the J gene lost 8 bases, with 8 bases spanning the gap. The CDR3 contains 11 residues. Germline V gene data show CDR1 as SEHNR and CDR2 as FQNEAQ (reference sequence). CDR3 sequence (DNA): TGTGCCAGCAGCTCGGGTGGCGAAGCTTTCTTT. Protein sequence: CASSSGGEAFF.

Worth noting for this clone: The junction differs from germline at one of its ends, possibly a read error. The CDR3 loop is CASSEDSLRLVPYEQYF. The CDR3, as DNA: TGCGCCAGCAGCGAAGACAGCCTAAGACTAGTGCCCTACGAGCAGTACTTC. The rearrangement uses TRBV4-3 and TRBJ2-7, with a possible D match to TRBD2 (6 bases). CDR3 length: 17 residues. CDR1 is LGHNA and CDR2 is YSLEER in the germline V gene.

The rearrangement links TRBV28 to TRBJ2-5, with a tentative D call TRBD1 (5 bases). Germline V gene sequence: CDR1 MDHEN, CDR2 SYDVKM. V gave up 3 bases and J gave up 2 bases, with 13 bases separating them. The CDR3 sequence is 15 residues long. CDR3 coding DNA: TGTGCCAGCAGTTTCACAGGATTGGGGCAAGAGACCCAGTACTTC. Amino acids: CASSFTGLGQETQYF.